This passage covers 9 T cell receptor beta chains from one sample sequenced in a study of post-analysis software for immune sequencing data. Whole-study findings and limits: TRBV5-6, TRBV5-1 and TRBV20-1 were among four or five TRBV segments more frequent in patients than controls.

TCR beta cDNA libraries had unique molecular identifiers. TCRdb reprocessed the PCR reads via MiXCR and lists one record per CDR3 protein. The data hold about 430,000 distinct CDR3 sequences, with 39% observed a single time. These receptors are not linked to any known antigen. What was sequenced was blood. Source of these receptors: a girl under 10 years old with multiple sclerosis.

J is TRBJ1-6 and V is TRBV5-1, with 8 bases that match TRBD1. V trimming: 7 bases; J trimming: 8 bases; junction bases outside the gene matches: 8. Germline assignment: CDR1 SGHRS and CDR2 YFSETQ. This CDR3 spans 14 amino acids. CDR3 in DNA: TGCGCCAGCGCCGGGACAGGTGGATATTCACCCCTCCACTTT. Amino acid sequence: CASAGTGGYSPLHF.

The chain employs TRBV6-5 and TRBJ1-2; no definite D call. Between the trimmed V and J ends, which lost 4 bases and 4 bases, there was a span of 13 bases. Germline CDR1 is MNHEY and CDR2 is SVGAGI. The CDR3 is made up of 14 amino acids. The CDR3 reads CASSWAVTPYGYTF. The DNA for the CDR3 is TGTGCCAGCAGTTGGGCCGTTACTCCCTATGGCTACACCTTC.

The chain recombines TRBV28 with TRBJ2-7, with 8 bases identical to TRBD1. Germline V gene data show CDR1 as MDHEN and CDR2 as SYDVKM. With V trimmed by 5 bases and J by 1 base, 7 bases remained unmatched. The CDR3 has 15 residues. The CDR3 loop reads CASSASGTGSYEQYF. The CDR3 nucleotides read TGTGCCAGCAGTGCTTCAGGGACAGGTTCCTACGAGCAGTACTTC.

This clonotype was seen a handful of times. J is TRBJ2-1 and V is TRBV9; 9 nucleotides line up with TRBD2. CDR1 is SGDLS, CDR2 YYNGEE, per germline. V lost 0 bases to trimming and J lost 8 bases; unmatched junction nucleotides: 6. The CDR3 spans 15 residues. CDR3: CASSVVGLASDEQFF. The DNA for the CDR3 is TGTGCCAGCAGCGTAGTGGGACTAGCAAGCGATGAGCAGTTCTTC.

This chain connects TRBV7-2 to TRBJ1-5, with D unresolved. The V gene lost 1 base and the J gene lost 5 bases, with 9 bases spanning the gap. In germline, CDR1 is SGHTA, CDR2 FQGNSA. The length of the CDR3 is 14 residues. The CDR3 sequence is CASSLVGWDQPQHF. The CDR3 DNA sequence: TGTGCCAGCAGCTTAGTAGGTTGGGATCAGCCCCAGCATTTT.

This clonotype has only a few counts. The chain is built from TRBV6-2 or TRBV6-3 and TRBJ2-1; D remains unclear. Germline V CDR1 and CDR2: MNHEY, SVGEGT. The CDR3 loop spans 12 amino acids. Between the trimmed V and J ends, which lost 5 bases and 5 bases, there was a span of 7 bases. The DNA of the CDR3 is TGTGCCAGCAGTCAAGCCGACAATGAGCAGTTCTTC. The encoded protein is CASSQADNEQFF.

This clonotype was detected only a few times. This chain links TRBV5-1 with TRBJ2-7; 8 bases agree with TRBD1. Germline trimming cut 4 bases from V and 2 bases from J; bases unmatched to any gene: 8. CDR3 length: 15 amino acids. Germline CDR1 and CDR2: SGHRS and YFSETQ. DNA of the CDR3: TGCGCCAGCAGCCTCCAACAGGGGGATACCTACGAGCAGTACTTC. This encodes CASSLQQGDTYEQYF.

A note on this clonotype: The junction departs from germline at one end; a sequencing error may be responsible. The chain couples TRBV29-1 to TRBJ2-4; no firm D call. Germline V gene data show CDR1 as SQVTM and CDR2 as ANQGSEA. CDR3 length: 14 amino acids. The CDR3 DNA reads TGCAGCGTTGACGCTGGGATAGCCGAAAACATTCAGTACTTC. This translates into CSVDAGIAENIQYF.

This rearrangement joins TRBV9 to TRBJ2-7, with D maybe TRBD2 (6 bases). Trimming pared 3 bases from V and 9 bases from J, leaving 13 bases between. CDR1 is SGDLS, CDR2 YYNGEE, per germline. This CDR3 region has 12 residues. The CDR3 DNA is TGTGCCAGCAGCGCATCAGCGGGCGTGCAGTACTTC. Translated, it gives CASSASAGVQYF.